This T cell receptor beta chain was profiled in a study of low-dose radiotherapy and immunotherapy resistance in tumors. Primers targeting TRAV and TRBV primed first-strand cDNA, covering alpha and beta chains. With a V-primer adapter and a constant-region primer, TCRs were amplified for about 19 PCR cycles. Amplification (by in vitro transcription) was performed on isolated mRNA. TCRdb re-analysed the reads in MiXCR, keeping a single row per CDR3 protein. The sample carries around 99,000 distinct CDR3 sequences, more than 7.5% recorded once. This clonotype has at least ten counts. Stated time point: before trial treatment. The donors' treatment consisted of nivolumab, ipilimumab, aspirin, low-dose cyclophosphamide and low-dose radiotherapy. Eligibility criteria specified advanced solid malignancies devoid of tumor-infiltrating lymphocytes. Looked up from germline, CDR1 is SEHNR and CDR2 is FQNEAQ (reference sequence). Trimming cost V 5 bases and J 5 bases, with 13 bases left between them. CDR3 length: 14 amino acids.

The sequence was obtained from a male donor with prostate cancer. The chain joins TRBV7-9 to TRBJ2-1, with D perhaps given as TRBD1 or TRBD2 (6 bases each). Sample: PBMCs, taken before treatment. DNA of the CDR3: TGTGCCAGCAGCCCCCGGGGGCCCCACAATGAGCAGTTCTTC. Amino acids: CASSPRGPHNEQFF.